These T cell receptor beta chains were read from a single sample in a study of immune characterization of retroperitoneal liposarcoma. TCRdb called the PCR reads again in MiXCR, with one record for every CDR3 protein. The sample yields over 10,000 distinct CDR3 sequences, 47% seen once. The sequencing input was tumor tissue. Receptors were obtained from a female donor with retroperitoneal liposarcoma. CDR3s leave out the opening cysteine and the closing phenylalanine or tryptophan. Each record gives: CDR3 length, clone size, J gene, V gene, D gene, CDR3 protein. A D gene is named only where the DNA matches it firmly. Some rows have no size entry. The others give once, few or many, or a class for an expanded clone.

15 | many | TRBJ2-5 | TRBV27 | TRBD2 | ASSLSSYGTSGETQY
13 | NA | NA | TRBV7-6 | NA | ASSPAGRGGETQF
12 | NA | TRBJ1-4 | TRBV12-3/TRBV12-4 | TRBD1 | ASSNRGGNEKLF
15 | NA | TRBJ2-1 | TRBV6-5 | TRBD2 | ASTDPGLAGHPNEQF
12 | few | NA | TRBV12-3/TRBV12-4 | NA | ASSFFQGGNEQY
10 | NA | TRBJ2-3 | TRBV27 | NA | ASSPGSDTQY
11 | many | TRBJ2-4 | TRBV27 | NA | ASRGFVENIQY
10 | NA | NA | TRBV27 | NA | ASSFRGNEQY
13 | NA | TRBJ2-3 | TRBV6-1 | TRBD2 | ASSLEASGGDTQY
13 | NA | NA | TRBV28 | TRBD1 | ASTLPGQGADEQF
11 | NA | TRBJ2-5 | TRBV24-1 | NA | ATSEQGRETQY